These 20 T cell receptor beta chains originate from one sample sequenced in a study of beta chain features in type 1 diabetes. Study findings and constraints: TCRB CDR3s were moderately but significantly shorter in Type 1 diabetes patients in all four CD4+ subsets.

The antigens of these receptors remain unknown. As every portion of the isolated RNA was reverse transcribed, the sequencing read expressed TCRB transcripts. The assay was immunoSEQ multiplex PCR, and TCRdb's table has in-frame clones only and misses some. The data show over 150,000 clones, with about a tenth seen just once and 0.45% to 0.6% held by the top ten. The sequenced material came from central memory CD4+ T cells from blood. These receptors all stem from a young man with type 1 diabetes.

The chain carries TRBV6-1 and TRBJ2-5; D gene uncertain. The germline V gene encodes CDR1 MNHNS and CDR2 SASEGT. The CDR3 has 12 residues. Trimming removed 5 bases from V and 5 bases from J, with 9 bases in between. The CDR3 nucleotides read TGTGCCAGCAGTTCCGACTGGGAGACCCAGTACTTC. This codes for CASSSDWETQYF.

This chain connects TRBV14 to TRBJ2-1; TRBD2 matches at 13 bases. Germline V CDR1 and CDR2: SGHDN, FVKESK. The CDR3 is made up of 15 amino acids. J lost 7 bases, V lost 4 bases, and 4 bases had no gene match. DNA for the CDR3: TGTGCCAGCAGCCTCGGACTAGCGGGAGTTAATGAGCAGTTCTTC. Translating gives CASSLGLAGVNEQFF. The full variable domain, completed using reference TRBV14 and TRBJ2-1, is EAGVTQFPSHSVIEKGQTVTLRCDPISGHDNLYWYRRVMGKEIKFLLHFVKESKQDESGMPNNRFLAERTGGTYSTLKVQPAELEDSGVYFCASSLGLAGVNEQFFGPGTRLTVL.

This sequence joins TRBV4-2 and TRBJ2-6; tentatively, D is TRBD1 (5 bases). The germline gives CDR1 LGHNA, CDR2 YNFKEQ. CDR3 length: 18 residues. Trimming took 1 base from V and 3 from J, leaving 16 bases between them. The CDR3 reads CASSQAVKGRSGANVLTF. The CDR3, as DNA: TGTGCCAGCAGCCAAGCGGTAAAGGGGCGAAGTGGGGCCAACGTCCTGACTTTC.

This sequence joins TRBV9 and TRBJ2-1; 12 bases agree with TRBD2. From germline, CDR1 is SGDLS and CDR2 YYNGEE. CDR3 length: 15 amino acids. V shed 5 bases, J shed 7 bases, and the junction held 7 bases outside the gene matches. Here the CDR3 reads CASSLAGGPGNEQFF. The CDR3, as DNA: TGTGCCAGCAGTCTAGCGGGAGGGCCGGGTAATGAGCAGTTCTTC. The complete variable domain, with remaining parts taken from reference TRBV9 and TRBJ2-1, reads DSGVTQTPKHLITATGQRVTLRCSPRSGDLSVYWYQQSLDQGLQFLIQYYNGEERAKGNILERFSAQQFPDLHSELNLSSLELGDSALYFCASSLAGGPGNEQFFGPGTRLTVL.

This clone was recorded a few times. V gene TRBV9 combines with J gene TRBJ2-2; 10 positions match TRBD2. The germline V gene encodes CDR1 SGDLS and CDR2 YYNGEE. After removal of 4 bases from V and 5 bases from J, the junction contained 5 bases not matched to a gene. The length of the CDR3 is 15 residues. CDR3 region: CASSRTSGYTGELFF. For the CDR3, the DNA is TGTGCCAGCAGCCGGACTAGCGGCTATACCGGGGAGCTGTTTTTT.

This chain connects TRBV25-1 to TRBJ2-1; 9 nucleotides align to TRBD2. Germline V lookup: CDR1 MGHDK, CDR2 SYGVNS. The CDR3 contains 15 residues. J gave up 7 bases and V 9 bases, and 13 bases lay outside the gene matches. CDR3 in DNA: TGTGCCAGTAGTCCCCGGGATAGCGGGAGAAATGAGCAGTTCTTC. Translated: CASSPRDSGRNEQFF.

The chain links TRBV7-2 to TRBJ1-1; a weak D match, TRBD1 (6 bases). There are 15 residues in the CDR3. V was pared by 4 bases and J by 3 bases, with 15 bases between. Germline V lookup: CDR1 SGHTA, CDR2 FQGNSA. The CDR3 loop is CASSSPGGTDTEAFF. In DNA, the CDR3 is TGTGCCAGCAGCTCCCCGGGGGGCACTGACACTGAAGCTTTCTTT.

In this sample, this clone turned up a few times. The V and J genes are TRBV6-6 and TRBJ2-7, with D maybe TRBD1 (7 bases). Germline V CDR1 and CDR2: MNHNY, SVGAGI (reference sequence). Trimming cost V 6 bases and J 3 bases, with 18 bases left between them. The CDR3 has 15 amino acids. The CDR3 here is CASRPQGGEDYEQYF. The CDR3 nucleotides read TGTGCCAGCAGGCCTCAGGGGGGTGAGGACTACGAGCAGTACTTC.

This clone was recorded many times. The chain is built from TRBV28 and TRBJ2-5, with 10 bases fitting TRBD1. CDR3 length: 13 amino acids. Germline values: CDR1 MDHEN, CDR2 SYDVKM. V was clipped by 8 bases and J by 4 bases; unmatched bases: 4. The DNA for the CDR3 is TGTGCCAGCTACGACAGGGGGCGAGAGACCCAGTACTTC. Protein product: CASYDRGRETQYF.

V gene TRBV10-2 combines with J gene TRBJ1-1, with 7 bases lining up with TRBD1. CDR1 is WSHSY, CDR2 SAAADI, per germline. The CDR3 has 14 amino acids. V lost 4 bases to trimming and J lost 5 bases; unmatched junction nucleotides: 7. The CDR3 spells CASSVMTGRTEAFF. For the CDR3, the DNA is TGCGCCAGCAGTGTTATGACAGGGCGAACTGAAGCTTTCTTT.

This clone was detected a few times. The chain joins TRBV11-1 to TRBJ2-2; TRBD2 agrees at 11 bases. This CDR3 is built from 16 residues. Germline trimming cut 5 bases from V and 3 bases from J; bases unmatched to any gene: 5. CDR1 is SGHAT and CDR2 is FQDESV in the germline V gene (reference sequence). The CDR3 here is CASSRRLAGHTGELFF. In DNA, the CDR3 is TGTGCCAGCAGCCGCAGACTAGCGGGACACACCGGGGAGCTGTTTTTT.

This clone was picked up a small number of times. The rearrangement joins TRBV9 to TRBJ2-2; tentatively, D is TRBD1 (6 bases). Trimming left V 4 bases short and J 7 bases short, with 20 bases between. This CDR3 is 16 amino acids long. Germline lookup yields CDR1 SGDLS and CDR2 YYNGEE. In nucleotides, the CDR3 is TGTGCCAGCAGCTCACAGACAGGTTGGAGCAGCGGGGAGCTGTTTTTT. The encoded protein is CASSSQTGWSSGELFF.

The chain carries TRBV9 and TRBJ1-4; D may be TRBD1 (6 bases). V lost 0 bases, J lost 5 bases, and 11 bases lay in between. This CDR3 has 15 residues. Per germline, CDR1 SGDLS and CDR2 YYNGEE. The CDR3 nucleotides read TGTGCCAGCAGCGTAGAAGGGGGGGGGAATGAAAAACTGTTTTTT. Encoded protein: CASSVEGGGNEKLFF.

The chain has TRBV7-2 and TRBJ2-3, with D tentatively TRBD1 (5 bases). Between the trimmed V and J ends, which lost 4 bases and 4 bases, there was a span of 9 bases. Germline CDR1 is SGHTA and CDR2 is FQGNSA. This CDR3 is built from 13 residues. CDR3 nucleotide sequence: TGTGCCAGCAGCTACAGGCTGGCAGATACGCAGTATTTT. The encoded protein is CASSYRLADTQYF.

This rearrangement joins TRBV5-4 to TRBJ2-1, with 8 bases identical to TRBD1. Germline CDR1 reads SGHNT; CDR2 reads YYREEE (reference sequence). The V segment lost 4 bases and the J segment 5 bases; nucleotides outside the gene matches: 14. The CDR3 is made up of 17 amino acids. The CDR3 DNA reads TGTGCCAGCAGCGGCGCCTCCGGGACAGGTCGGGACAATGAGCAGTTCTTC. This codes for CASSGASGTGRDNEQFF.

The chain has TRBV6-5 and TRBJ2-1; D is perhaps TRBD2 (6 bases). In germline, CDR1 is MNHEY, CDR2 SVGAGI. This CDR3 has 14 amino acids. Trimming removed 7 bases from V and 0 bases from J, with 10 bases in between. The CDR3 nucleotides are TGTGCCAGCACGCGGGGTAGCTCCTACAATGAGCAGTTCTTC. It yields the protein CASTRGSSYNEQFF.

There are a few counts of this clone. The chain has TRBV6-5 and TRBJ2-7, with D unresolved. With 0 bases removed from V and 6 bases from J, the gap between germline ends came to 18 bases. Germline CDR1 reads MNHEY; CDR2 reads SVGAGI. This CDR3 region has 16 residues. The CDR3 loop is CASSYSRPPLPGEQYF. CDR3 in DNA: TGTGCCAGCAGTTACTCGCGTCCCCCTTTGCCCGGCGAGCAGTACTTC.

The V and J genes are TRBV14 and TRBJ2-6; 7 bases line up with TRBD1. The CDR3 spans 18 residues. V was pared by 4 bases and J by 1 base, with 10 bases of the junction left unmatched. Per the germline V gene, CDR1 is SGHDN and CDR2 is FVKESK. As DNA, the CDR3 is TGTGCCAGCAGCCGCTTTCGGGACAGCTCATCTGGGGCCAACGTCCTGACTTTC. Amino acids: CASSRFRDSSSGANVLTF.

This clone was found a few times. The chain couples TRBV6-1 to TRBJ2-1; D perhaps matches TRBD2 (5 bases). Deletions cut 3 bases from V and 1 base from J, with 10 bases between. The germline CDR1 and CDR2 sequences are MNHNS and SASEGT. The CDR3 is 15 residues long. The CDR3 here is CASSEGTRSYNEQFF. DNA of the CDR3: TGTGCCAGCAGTGAGGGTACTAGATCCTACAATGAGCAGTTCTTC.

This clone has just a few counts. The J gene is TRBJ2-6, the V gene TRBV19; a weak D match, TRBD1 (5 bases). Trimming left V 7 bases short and J 0 bases short, with 19 bases between. CDR3 size: 18 residues. Germline loops: CDR1 LNHDA, CDR2 SQIVND (reference sequence). The CDR3 loop is CASTVRVYWGSGANVLTF. In DNA form, the CDR3 reads TGTGCCAGTACCGTCAGGGTGTATTGGGGCTCTGGGGCCAACGTCCTGACTTTC.